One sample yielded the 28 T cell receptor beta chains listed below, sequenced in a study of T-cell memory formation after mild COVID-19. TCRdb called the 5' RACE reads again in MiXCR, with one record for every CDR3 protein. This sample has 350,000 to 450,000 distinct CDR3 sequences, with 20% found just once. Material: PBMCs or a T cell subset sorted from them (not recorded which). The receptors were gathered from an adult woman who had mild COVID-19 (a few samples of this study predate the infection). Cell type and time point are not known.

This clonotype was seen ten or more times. CDR3: CASSPRGSTEAFF. Here the CDR3 DNA reads TGTGCCAGCAGTCCGCGTGGCAGCACTGAAGCTTTCTTT. The chain links TRBV3-1 to TRBJ1-1; D is ambiguous. Germline V gene data show CDR1 as LGHDT and CDR2 as YNNKEL (reference sequence). Trimming left V 6 bases short and J 4 bases short, with 12 bases between. The CDR3 loop spans 13 amino acids.

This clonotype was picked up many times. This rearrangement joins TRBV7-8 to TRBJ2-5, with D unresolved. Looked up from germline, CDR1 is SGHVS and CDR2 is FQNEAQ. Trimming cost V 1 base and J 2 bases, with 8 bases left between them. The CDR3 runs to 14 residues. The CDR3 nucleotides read TGTGCCAGCAGCTTAGGACAAAAACAAGAGACCCAGTACTTC. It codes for CASSLGQKQETQYF.

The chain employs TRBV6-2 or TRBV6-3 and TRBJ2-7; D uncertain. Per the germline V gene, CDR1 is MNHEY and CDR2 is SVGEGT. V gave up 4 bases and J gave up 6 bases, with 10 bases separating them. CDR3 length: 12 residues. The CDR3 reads CASSFGSGEQYF. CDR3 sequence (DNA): TGTGCCAGCAGTTTCGGATCTGGCGAGCAGTACTTC.

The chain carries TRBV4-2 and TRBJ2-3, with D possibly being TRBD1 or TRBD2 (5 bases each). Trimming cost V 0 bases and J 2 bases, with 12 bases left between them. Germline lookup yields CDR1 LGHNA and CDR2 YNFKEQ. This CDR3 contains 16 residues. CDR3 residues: CASSQDRGVNTDTQYF. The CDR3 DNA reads TGTGCCAGCAGCCAAGATCGAGGGGTCAACACAGATACGCAGTATTTT.

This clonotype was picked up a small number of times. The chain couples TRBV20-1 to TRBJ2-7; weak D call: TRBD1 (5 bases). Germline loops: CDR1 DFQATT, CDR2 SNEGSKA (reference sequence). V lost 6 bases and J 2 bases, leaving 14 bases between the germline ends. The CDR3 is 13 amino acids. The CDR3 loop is CSARQTPAYEQYF. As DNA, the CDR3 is TGCAGTGCCCGACAGACGCCCGCCTACGAGCAGTACTTC.

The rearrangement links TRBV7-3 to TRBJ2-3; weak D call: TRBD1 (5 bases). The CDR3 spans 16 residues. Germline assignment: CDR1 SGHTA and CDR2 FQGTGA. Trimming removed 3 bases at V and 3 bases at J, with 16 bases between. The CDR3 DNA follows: TGTGCCAGCAGCTTTGGGCTGACCAGACAGACAGATACGCAGTATTTT. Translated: CASSFGLTRQTDTQYF.

The CDR3 region has the DNA TGCAGCGTTGGCGTTCCCTACGAGCAGTACTTC. Its translation is CSVGVPYEQYF. This chain links TRBV29-1 with TRBJ2-7; D remains unclear. This CDR3 contains 11 residues. CDR1 is SQVTM, CDR2 ANQGSEA, per germline. Trimming stripped 4 bases from V and 2 bases from J, with 6 bases between.

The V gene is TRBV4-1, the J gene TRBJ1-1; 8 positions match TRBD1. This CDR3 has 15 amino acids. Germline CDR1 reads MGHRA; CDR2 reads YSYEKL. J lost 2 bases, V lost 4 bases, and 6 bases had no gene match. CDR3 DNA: TGCGCCAGCAGCCCAGGGGGCCTGTCTAACACTGAAGCTTTCTTT. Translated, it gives CASSPGGLSNTEAFF.

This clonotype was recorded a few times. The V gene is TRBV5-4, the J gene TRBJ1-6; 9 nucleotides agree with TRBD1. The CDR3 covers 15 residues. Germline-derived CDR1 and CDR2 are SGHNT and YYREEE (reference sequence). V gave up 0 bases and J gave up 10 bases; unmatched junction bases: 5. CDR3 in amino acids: CASSLDRDRVSPLHF. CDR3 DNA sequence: TGTGCCAGCAGCTTGGATCGGGACAGGGTATCACCCCTCCACTTT.

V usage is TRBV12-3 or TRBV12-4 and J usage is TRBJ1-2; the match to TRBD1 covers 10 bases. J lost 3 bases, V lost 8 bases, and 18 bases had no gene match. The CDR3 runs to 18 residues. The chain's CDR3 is CASHPGWDRGPPDYGYTF. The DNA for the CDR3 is TGTGCCAGCCACCCCGGATGGGACAGGGGTCCGCCTGACTATGGCTACACCTTC.

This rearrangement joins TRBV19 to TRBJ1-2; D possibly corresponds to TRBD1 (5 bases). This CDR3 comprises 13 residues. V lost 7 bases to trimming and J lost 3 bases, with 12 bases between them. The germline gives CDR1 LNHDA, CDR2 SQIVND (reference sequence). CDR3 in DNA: TGTGCCAGTATGAAGGGGTCTGACTATGGCTACACCTTC. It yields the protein CASMKGSDYGYTF.

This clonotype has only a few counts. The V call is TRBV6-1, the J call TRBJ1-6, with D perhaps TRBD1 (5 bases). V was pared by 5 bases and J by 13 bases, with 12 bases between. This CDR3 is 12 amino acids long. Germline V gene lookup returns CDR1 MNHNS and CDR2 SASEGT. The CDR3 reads CASSSTGQPLHF. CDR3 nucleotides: TGTGCCAGCAGTTCAACAGGTCAGCCCCTCCACTTT.

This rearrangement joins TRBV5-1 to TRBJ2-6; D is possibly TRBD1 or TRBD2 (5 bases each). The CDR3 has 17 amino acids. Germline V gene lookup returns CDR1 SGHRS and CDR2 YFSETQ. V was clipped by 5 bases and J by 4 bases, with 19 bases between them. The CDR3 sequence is CASRKGTGGPGANVLTF. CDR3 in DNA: TGCGCCAGCAGGAAAGGTACAGGAGGCCCAGGGGCCAACGTCCTGACTTTC.

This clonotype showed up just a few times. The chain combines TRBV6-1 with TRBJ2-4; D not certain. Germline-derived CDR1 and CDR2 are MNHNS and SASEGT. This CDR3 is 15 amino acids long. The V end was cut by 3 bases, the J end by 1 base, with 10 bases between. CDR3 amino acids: CASSDAIGAKNIQYF. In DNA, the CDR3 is TGTGCCAGCAGTGACGCGATAGGGGCCAAAAACATTCAGTACTTC.

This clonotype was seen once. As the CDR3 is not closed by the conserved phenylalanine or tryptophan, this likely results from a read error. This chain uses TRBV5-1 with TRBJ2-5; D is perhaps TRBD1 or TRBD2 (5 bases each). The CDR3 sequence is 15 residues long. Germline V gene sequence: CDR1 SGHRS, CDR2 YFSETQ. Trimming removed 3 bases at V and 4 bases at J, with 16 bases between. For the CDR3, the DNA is TGCGCCAGCAGCTCACCCGATGAGAGGGGAGAGACCCAGTACCTC. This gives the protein CASSSPDERGETQYL.

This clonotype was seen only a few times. The CDR3 loop is CASSLENPGQGGQPQHF. The CDR3 nucleotides read TGTGCCAGCAGCTTAGAAAATCCGGGACAGGGAGGACAGCCCCAGCATTTT. The chain joins TRBV7-6 to TRBJ1-5; TRBD1 matches at 9 bases. The CDR3 covers 17 residues. Germline V CDR1 and CDR2: SGHVS, FNYEAQ. J was trimmed by 7 bases and V by 1 base; bases with no gene match: 11.

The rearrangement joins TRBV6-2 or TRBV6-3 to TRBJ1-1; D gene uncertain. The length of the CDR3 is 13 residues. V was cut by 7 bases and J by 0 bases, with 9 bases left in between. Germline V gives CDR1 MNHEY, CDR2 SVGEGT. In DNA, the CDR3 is TGTGCCAGCATGGGGTTCATGAACACTGAAGCTTTCTTT. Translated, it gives CASMGFMNTEAFF.

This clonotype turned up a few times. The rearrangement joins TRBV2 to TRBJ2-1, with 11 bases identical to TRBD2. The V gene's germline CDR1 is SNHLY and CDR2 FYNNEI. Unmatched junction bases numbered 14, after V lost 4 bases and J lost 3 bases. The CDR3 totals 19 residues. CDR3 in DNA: TGTGCCAGCAGTGTCTATCCTAGCGGGAGGTTCGGAGGCTACAATGAGCAGTTCTTC. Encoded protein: CASSVYPSGRFGGYNEQFF.

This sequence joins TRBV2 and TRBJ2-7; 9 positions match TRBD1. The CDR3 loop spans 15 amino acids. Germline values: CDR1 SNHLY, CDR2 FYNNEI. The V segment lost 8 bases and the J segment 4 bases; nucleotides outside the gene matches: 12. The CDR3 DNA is TGTGCCAGCCGGATAACCGGGACAGGGCGTTACGAGCAGTACTTC. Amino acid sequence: CASRITGTGRYEQYF.

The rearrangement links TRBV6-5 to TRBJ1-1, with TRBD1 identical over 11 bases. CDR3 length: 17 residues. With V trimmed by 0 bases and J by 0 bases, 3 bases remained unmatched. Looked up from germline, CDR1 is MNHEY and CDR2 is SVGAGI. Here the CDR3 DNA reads TGTGCCAGCAGTTACTCGGGGACAGGGGGGATGAACACTGAAGCTTTCTTT. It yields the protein CASSYSGTGGMNTEAFF.

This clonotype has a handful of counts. CDR3 DNA sequence: TGTGCCAGTAGTATCCTCCTAGCGGGGGGCCCTTTCCAAGAGACCCAGTACTTC. Amino acid sequence: CASSILLAGGPFQETQYF. The chain couples TRBV19 to TRBJ2-5, with 11 bases that match TRBD2. This CDR3 is 18 amino acids long. Losses at the gene ends were 3 bases for V and 1 base for J; bases not matched to a gene: 10. Germline CDR1 reads LNHDA; CDR2 reads SQIVND (reference sequence).

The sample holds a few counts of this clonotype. DNA of the CDR3: TGTGCCACCAGCAGGGACACCTACTATGGCTACACCTTC. Its translation is CATSRDTYYGYTF. The V call is TRBV24-1, the J call TRBJ1-2, with D possibly being TRBD1 (6 bases). With 7 bases removed from V and 3 bases from J, the gap between germline ends came to 11 bases. CDR3 length equals 13 residues. The germline V gene encodes CDR1 KGHDR and CDR2 SFDVKD.

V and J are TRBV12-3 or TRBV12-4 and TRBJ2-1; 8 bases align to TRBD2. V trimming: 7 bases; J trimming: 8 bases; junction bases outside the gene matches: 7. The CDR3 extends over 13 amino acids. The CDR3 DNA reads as TGTGCCAGCAAGCCTTCGGGGGGGGATGAGCAGTTCTTC. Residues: CASKPSGGDEQFF.

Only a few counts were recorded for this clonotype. CDR3 residues: CATSGTTPYNEQFF. CDR3 nucleotides: TGTGCCACCTCCGGGACTACGCCCTACAATGAGCAGTTCTTC. The gene calls are TRBV19 and TRBJ2-1, with TRBD2 matching over 7 bases. The CDR3 is 14 residues long. Germline assignment: CDR1 LNHDA and CDR2 SQIVND (reference sequence). V lost 10 bases, J lost 2 bases, and 8 bases stayed unmatched. The full variable domain, completed using reference TRBV19 and TRBJ2-1, is DGGITQSPKYLFRKEGQNVTLSCEQNLNHDAMYWYRQDPGQGLRLIYYSQIVNDFQKGDIAEGYSVSREKKESFPLTVTSAQKNPTAFYLCATSGTTPYNEQFFGPGTRLTVL.

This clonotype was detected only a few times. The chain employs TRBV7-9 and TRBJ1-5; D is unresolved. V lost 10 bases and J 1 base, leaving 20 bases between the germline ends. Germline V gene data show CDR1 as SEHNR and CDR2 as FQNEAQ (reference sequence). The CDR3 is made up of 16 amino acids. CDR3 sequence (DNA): TGTGCCACCGGCCCCGGACCACCACGGAGCAATCAGCCCCAGCATTTT. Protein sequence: CATGPGPPRSNQPQHF.

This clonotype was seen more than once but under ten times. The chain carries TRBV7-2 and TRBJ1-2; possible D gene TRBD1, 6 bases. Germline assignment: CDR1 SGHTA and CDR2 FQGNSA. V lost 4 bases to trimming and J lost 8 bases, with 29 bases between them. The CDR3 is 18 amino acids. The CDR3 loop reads CASSSLTILRDTFRGYTF. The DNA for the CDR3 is TGTGCCAGCAGCTCTTTGACAATTCTCCGGGACACATTTCGCGGCTACACCTTC.

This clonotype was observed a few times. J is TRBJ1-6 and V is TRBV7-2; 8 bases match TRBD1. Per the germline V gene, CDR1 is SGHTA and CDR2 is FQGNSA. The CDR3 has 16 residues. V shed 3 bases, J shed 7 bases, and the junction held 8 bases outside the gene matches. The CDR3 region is CASSFVGDRGNSPLHF. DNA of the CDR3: TGTGCCAGCAGCTTCGTCGGAGACAGGGGAAATTCACCCCTCCACTTT.

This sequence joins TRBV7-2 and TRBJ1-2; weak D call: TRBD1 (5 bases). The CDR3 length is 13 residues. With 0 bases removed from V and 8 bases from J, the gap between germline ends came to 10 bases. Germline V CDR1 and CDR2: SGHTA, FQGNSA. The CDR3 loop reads CASSLAAGTGYTF. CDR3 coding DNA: TGTGCCAGCAGCTTAGCCGCAGGGACGGGCTACACCTTC.